The clone carrying this T cell receptor gamma chain was picked up a small number of times. Its antigen remains unidentified. A read error may be the cause here, since a much bigger clone is one base away. Sequences come from RNA converted to cDNA by reverse transcription. The CDR3 regions were amplified by multiplex PCR from V-gene primers to a constant-region primer. TCRdb re-processed the multiplex PCR reads using CATT. This sample has about 36,000 gamma-chain clones, with around 20% found just once. The data belong to a study of Vδ1+ human thymocytes. CDR3 size: 13 residues. J lost 6 bases, V lost 0 bases, and 5 bases had no gene match. Germline loops: CDR1 EGSNGY, CDR2 YDSYNSKV. Whole-study findings and limits: Thymic delta-chain repertoires held approximately 19% Vdelta2 sequences and few Vdelta3, despite high sort purity. Highly polyclonal TRG and TRD repertoires with Gaussian CDR3 length distributions appeared in thymus. Many TRG clonotypes were shared between donors; TRD repertoires were essentially private.

This TCR was recovered from a girl younger than two who had congenital heart surgery. The sample consisted of Vdelta1+ gamma-delta thymocytes from the thymus. The subset is: FACS-sorted CD3+ TCRalphabeta- TCRVdelta1+ TCRVdelta2- thymocytes. The chain couples TRGV2 to TRGJ1 or TRGJ2. The CDR3 nucleotides are TGTGCCACCTGGGACGGGTCGGGTTATAAGAAACTCTTT. It encodes CATWDGSGYKKLF.